These 4 T cell receptor beta chains were sequenced from one sample in a study of OX40 agonist ivuxolimab in advanced cancers. Here immunoSEQ multiplex PCR was the method, and the copy in TCRdb shows in-frame clones only, minus some. The sample carries 65,000 to 80,000 clones, roughly 80% recorded once. This material consisted of CD4+ or CD8+ T cells sorted from blood, taken in a trial of the OX40 agonist ivuxolimab. These receptors all come from an adult with an advanced solid tumor such as melanoma, head and neck, liver or kidney cancer.

This chain connects TRBV29-1 to TRBJ2-5; TRBD2 might be the D (6 bases). Trimming cost V 1 base and J 4 bases, with 13 bases left between them. Germline lookup yields CDR1 SQVTM and CDR2 ANQGSEA. The CDR3 consists of 14 residues. The CDR3 spells CSVEVFGGRETQYF. CDR3 nucleotides: TGCAGCGTTGAAGTGTTTGGGGGGAGAGAGACCCAGTACTTC.

The gene calls are TRBV19 and TRBJ2-5, with D perhaps TRBD2 (6 bases). The CDR3 is 16 residues long. The germline gives CDR1 LNHDA, CDR2 SQIVND (reference sequence). Trimming took 3 bases from V and 2 from J, leaving 16 bases between them. Written as DNA, the CDR3 is TGTGCCAGTAGTATGGGTAAGGGGACTTCACAAGAGACCCAGTACTTC. It translates to CASSMGKGTSQETQYF. The full variable domain, rest sourced from reference TRBV19 and TRBJ2-5, is DGGITQSPKYLFRKEGQNVTLSCEQNLNHDAMYWYRQDPGQGLRLIYYSQIVNDFQKGDIAEGYSVSREKKESFPLTVTSAQKNPTAFYLCASSMGKGTSQETQYFGPGTRLLVL.

The rearrangement joins TRBV7-9 to TRBJ2-5; TRBD2 might be the D (5 bases). The assigned J gene may be wrong: the sequence end matches TRBJ2-7 better. Germline V gene data show CDR1 as SEHNR and CDR2 as FQNEAQ (reference sequence). The CDR3 runs to 16 residues. The DNA of the CDR3 is TGTGCCAGCAGCTTACTTCTCCCTAGCCGCTCCTACGAGCAGTACTTC. Protein: CASSLLLPSRSYEQYF.

Here the CDR3 DNA reads TGTGCCAGCGGTAAAAGGTTTAATGAAAAACTGTTTTTT. Amino acid sequence: CASGKRFNEKLFF. The rearrangement joins TRBV6-5 to TRBJ1-4; no definite D call. There are 13 residues in the CDR3. Germline values: CDR1 MNHEY, CDR2 SVGAGI. V lost 8 bases to trimming and J lost 4 bases, with 11 bases between them.